This T cell receptor beta chain was obtained from a study of long-term antiretroviral therapy in people with HIV. In germline, CDR1 is MNHNS, CDR2 SASEGT. Trimming took off 11 bases at V and 6 bases at J, with 23 bases between the two ends. The CDR3 contains 14 residues. The immunoSEQ assay was v3.0, run at survey level. Sequencing was intended to reach roughly 40,000-55,000 T-cell genomes per sample. Assay used: immunoSEQ multiplex PCR; TCRdb lists only in-frame clones, some missing. The top ten hold 10% of the sample, which has 35,000 to 45,000 clones, approximately 85% seen once. The chain couples TRBV6-1 to TRBJ2-7; weak D call: TRBD2 (5 bases). The receptor was derived from a man aged 18 to 29 with HIV. The source material was unsorted PBMCs, sampled 2.2 years after starting antiretroviral therapy. The DNA for the CDR3 is TGTGCCCTAAAGTCCGGGGAACTAGGTCGCGAGCAGTACTTC. Amino acid sequence: CALKSGELGREQYF.